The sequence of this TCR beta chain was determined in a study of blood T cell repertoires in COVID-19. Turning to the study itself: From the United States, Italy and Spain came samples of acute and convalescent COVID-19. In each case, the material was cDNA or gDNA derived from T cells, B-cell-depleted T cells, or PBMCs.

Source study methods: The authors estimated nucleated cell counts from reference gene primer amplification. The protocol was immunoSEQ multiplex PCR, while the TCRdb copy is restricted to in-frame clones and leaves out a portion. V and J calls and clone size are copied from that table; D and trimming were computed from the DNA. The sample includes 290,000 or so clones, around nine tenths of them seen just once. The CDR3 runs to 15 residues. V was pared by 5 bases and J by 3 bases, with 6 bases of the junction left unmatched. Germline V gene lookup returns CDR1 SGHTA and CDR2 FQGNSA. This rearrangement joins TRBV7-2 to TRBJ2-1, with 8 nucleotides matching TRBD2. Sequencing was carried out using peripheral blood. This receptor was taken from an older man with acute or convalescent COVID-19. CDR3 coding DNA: TGTGCCAGCAGCCCCGAACTAGCGGACTACAATGAGCAGTTCTTC. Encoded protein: CASSPELADYNEQFF.